Shown below are 22 T cell receptor beta chains from a single sample sequenced in a study of T cell responses to AZD1222 COVID-19 vaccine. TCRdb's copy holds only in-frame clones and misses some; the assay was immunoSEQ multiplex PCR. Among about 120,000 clones listed, more than 80% were seen once. The sequenced sample was peripheral blood, obtained on day 0 of AZD1222 vaccination. These receptors were taken from an adult in good health.

This clone was observed a single time. The chain employs TRBV29-1 and TRBJ1-5; possible D gene TRBD1, 6 bases. The CDR3 length is 13 residues. V was pared by 4 bases and J by 5 bases, with 12 bases between. CDR1 and CDR2 (germline): SQVTM, ANQGSEA. The CDR3 reads CSVATGRDQPQHF. The CDR3 DNA reads as TGCAGCGTTGCAACAGGGAGAGATCAGCCCCAGCATTTT.

The V call is TRBV2, the J call TRBJ2-2; 7 nucleotides align to TRBD1. CDR1 and CDR2 from the germline V gene are SNHLY and FYNNEI. Unmatched junction bases numbered 8, after V lost 4 bases and J lost 6 bases. The CDR3 covers 15 residues. The CDR3 DNA reads as TGTGCCAGCAGTGCGGGACAGCTAATGGCCGGGGAGCTGTTTTTT. Translated, it gives CASSAGQLMAGELFF.

The V call is TRBV19, the J call TRBJ1-1; TRBD1 aligns across 8 bases. Germline loops: CDR1 LNHDA, CDR2 SQIVND (reference sequence). Trimming took 5 bases from V and 2 from J; bases not matched to a gene: 16. The CDR3 loop spans 18 amino acids. The CDR3 reads CASSPPVAGQGPNTEAFF. DNA for the CDR3: TGTGCCAGTAGTCCTCCCGTAGCCGGACAGGGACCCAACACTGAAGCTTTCTTT.

The chain joins TRBV7-9 to TRBJ2-7; D remains ambiguous. The V end lost 4 bases, the J end lost 2 bases, and 15 bases lay between the germline ends. CDR3 length: 15 residues. Germline CDR1 SEHNR, CDR2 FQNEAQ (reference sequence). DNA of the CDR3: TGTGCCAGCAGCTCAAACGACCCGGGCCCCTACGAGCAGTACTTC. Encoded protein: CASSSNDPGPYEQYF.

V gene TRBV6-5 combines with J gene TRBJ2-3; TRBD2 might be the D (6 bases). Trimming removed 11 bases at V and 6 bases at J, with 9 bases between. There are 10 residues in the CDR3. The germline CDR1 and CDR2 sequences are MNHEY and SVGAGI. CDR3 in amino acids: CAGGYDTQYF. The CDR3 region has the DNA TGTGCCGGGGGGTACGATACGCAGTATTTT.

The chain is built from TRBV9 and TRBJ1-1; D is undetermined. CDR1 SGDLS and CDR2 YYNGEE come from the germline V gene. V was shortened by 1 base and J by 3 bases, with 7 bases between the two germline ends. The CDR3 runs 13 residues. The CDR3 is CASSVQAYTEAFF. The CDR3 bases are TGTGCCAGCAGCGTACAGGCATACACTGAAGCTTTCTTT.

The J gene is TRBJ1-5, the V gene TRBV10-2; unclear D gene. V was pared by 3 bases and J by 4 bases, with 10 bases between. Looked up from germline, CDR1 is WSHSY and CDR2 is SAAADI. The CDR3 consists of 14 residues. The CDR3 spells CASSEELRNQPQHF. CDR3 DNA sequence: TGCGCCAGCAGTGAAGAGCTCAGGAATCAGCCCCAGCATTTT.

This clone occurred once. The V and J genes are TRBV7-9 and TRBJ1-2, with D perhaps matching TRBD1 (5 bases). With 1 base removed from V and 8 bases from J, the gap between germline ends came to 14 bases. The CDR3 runs to 14 residues. Germline loops: CDR1 SEHNR, CDR2 FQNEAQ (reference sequence). CDR3 amino acids: CASSLEVMGVGYTF. The CDR3 nucleotides read TGTGCCAGCAGCTTAGAAGTTATGGGGGTCGGCTACACCTTC.

The chain joins TRBV11-2 to TRBJ1-1, with D possibly being TRBD1 (6 bases). CDR1 and CDR2 from the germline V gene are SGHAT and FQNNGV. V was shortened by 5 bases and J by 5 bases, with 9 bases between the two germline ends. This CDR3 region has 12 residues. CDR3 coding DNA: TGTGCCAGCAGCACCCAGGGGACTGAAGCTTTCTTT. Its translation: CASSTQGTEAFF.

The chain recombines TRBV5-6 with TRBJ1-5, with 8 bases aligning to TRBD1. Per the germline V gene, CDR1 is SGHDT and CDR2 is YYEEEE. V shed 2 bases, J shed 0 bases, and the junction held 7 bases outside the gene matches. The CDR3 is made up of 17 amino acids. In DNA form, the CDR3 reads TGTGCCAGCAGCTTTACCGGGACAGGCTATAGCAATCAGCCCCAGCATTTT. It specifies CASSFTGTGYSNQPQHF. The complete variable domain, with remaining parts taken from reference TRBV5-6 and TRBJ1-5, reads DAGVTQSPTHLIKTRGQQVTLRCSPKSGHDTVSWYQQALGQGPQFIFQYYEEEERQRGNFPDRFSGHQFPNYSSELNVNALLLGDSALYLCASSFTGTGYSNQPQHFGDGTRLSIL.

This chain links TRBV12-3 or TRBV12-4 with TRBJ1-5; D unclear. The CDR3 is 13 residues long. V lost 1 base to trimming and J lost 6 bases, with 7 bases between them. The CDR3 DNA is TGTGCCAGCAGTTTAGGGTACGGTCAGCCCCAGCATTTT. It specifies CASSLGYGQPQHF.

CDR3 DNA: TGTGCCAGCAGCCAACCGGGACAGGGGCCACCTGGCTATGGCTACACCTTC. Translation: CASSQPGQGPPGYGYTF. The chain joins TRBV3-1 (or the pseudogene TRBV3-2) to TRBJ1-2; 10 bases agree with TRBD1. Germline-derived CDR1 and CDR2 are LGHDT and YNNKEL (reference sequence). V trimming: 2 bases; J trimming: 4 bases; junction bases outside the gene matches: 10. This CDR3 comprises 17 residues.

The chain recombines TRBV11-2 with TRBJ2-1, with D possibly called TRBD1 or TRBD2 (5 bases each). This CDR3 is built from 11 residues. The ends were cut back, 1 base at V and 15 bases at J, with 10 bases in the middle. The V gene's germline CDR1 is SGHAT and CDR2 FQNNGV. CDR3 protein: CASSLVGGMFF. The CDR3 coding sequence is TGTGCCAGCAGCTTAGTTGGGGGAATGTTCTTC.

The CDR3 nucleotides read TGTGCCAGCGGGGGACAGGGGTATCAGCCCCAGCATTTT. Translating gives CASGGQGYQPQHF. The chain joins TRBV2 to TRBJ1-5, with TRBD1 matching 10 bases. Germline V CDR1 and CDR2: SNHLY, FYNNEI. V shed 8 bases, J shed 5 bases, and the junction held 3 bases outside the gene matches. The CDR3 loop spans 13 amino acids.

The genes are TRBV5-1 and TRBJ1-3, with D unresolved. The V end was cut by 1 base, the J end by 0 bases, with 5 bases between. CDR1 SGHRS and CDR2 YFSETQ come from the germline V gene. This CDR3 has 14 residues. This CDR3 is CASSLTASGNTIYF. CDR3 coding DNA: TGCGCCAGCAGCTTGACAGCCTCTGGAAACACCATATATTTT.

The rearrangement links TRBV18 to TRBJ2-7; D gene ambiguous. Between the trimmed V and J ends, which lost 3 bases and 2 bases, there was a span of 11 bases. This CDR3 has 14 amino acids. Germline loops: CDR1 KGHSH, CDR2 LQKENI. CDR3 sequence reads: CASSPSTTAYEQYF. In nucleotides, the CDR3 is TGTGCCAGCTCACCGTCGACAACAGCCTACGAGCAGTACTTC. The whole variable domain, filled in from reference TRBV18 and TRBJ2-7, reads NAGVMQNPRHLVRRRGQEARLRCSPMKGHSHVYWYRQLPEEGLKFMVYLQKENIIDESGMPKERFSAEFPKEGPSILRIQQVVRGDSAAYFCASSPSTTAYEQYFGPGTRLTVT.

This clone was recorded once. J is TRBJ2-1 and V is TRBV19, with D unresolved. The germline V gene encodes CDR1 LNHDA and CDR2 SQIVND (reference sequence). V was clipped by 5 bases and J by 5 bases, with 16 bases between them. This CDR3 is 15 amino acids long. For the CDR3, the DNA is TGTGCCAGTAGTGCTCGTCGGGTTAAGGACAATGAGCAGTTCTTC. Translation: CASSARRVKDNEQFF.

About this clone: Other DNA sequences in the sample encode the same CDR3. The chain employs TRBV30 and TRBJ1-1, with D perhaps matching TRBD1 (5 bases). CDR1 is GTSNPN and CDR2 is SVGIG in the germline V gene (reference sequence). Trimming pared 3 bases from V and 3 bases from J, leaving 5 bases between. The CDR3 contains 11 residues. Here the CDR3 DNA reads TGTGCCTGGAGAGGGGACACTGAAGCTTTCTTT. Translating gives CAWRGDTEAFF.

V and J are TRBV3-1 (or the pseudogene TRBV3-2) and TRBJ1-2; TRBD1 is a possible D gene (6 bases). The length of the CDR3 is 13 residues. Trimming removed 7 bases at V and 6 bases at J, with 15 bases between. CDR1 and CDR2 from the germline V gene are LGHDT and YNNKEL (reference sequence). The CDR3 nucleotides read TGTGCCAGCACCCGGGGGCGGCGGAATGGCTACACCTTC. Translating gives CASTRGRRNGYTF.

A remark on this clone: The junction differs from germline at one of its ends, possibly a read error. This CDR3 is CASSLGADSGNTIYF. For the CDR3, the DNA is TGTGCTAGCAGCTTAGGGGCAGACTCTGGAAACACCATATATTTT. The chain links TRBV7-7 to TRBJ1-3; D is possibly TRBD1 (5 bases). The CDR3 contains 15 residues. CDR1 is SSHAT and CDR2 is FNYEAQ in the germline V gene (reference sequence).

This clone was observed once. The chain recombines TRBV7-8 with TRBJ2-5, with D unclear. V gave up 5 bases and J gave up 4 bases, with 14 bases separating them. Germline V gene lookup returns CDR1 SGHVS and CDR2 FQNEAQ. CDR3 length: 14 residues. The CDR3 sequence is CASSPVKIGETQYF. As DNA, the CDR3 is TGTGCCAGCAGCCCCGTTAAGATAGGAGAGACCCAGTACTTC.

The V call is TRBV11-2, the J call TRBJ1-1; D is ambiguous. Trimming left V 0 bases short and J 0 bases short, with 5 bases between. Germline-derived CDR1 and CDR2 are SGHAT and FQNNGV. The CDR3 length is 14 residues. CDR3 amino acids: CASSLEQLNTEAFF. For the CDR3, the DNA is TGTGCCAGCAGCTTAGAACAGTTGAACACTGAAGCTTTCTTT.